The source of this TCR beta chain is a study of shared clonotypes between healthy human individuals. General study points: The genetic and exposure-history diversity represented was limited by few donors. Non-shared clonotypes had lower generation probabilities than clonotypes shared by all four sorted-subset donors.

Repertoires were generated with immunoSEQ multiplex PCR, while TCRdb's copy carries only in-frame clones and drops some. The data contain around 1.6 million clones, 95% to 99% of them singletons. Each of the donors was a healthy adult who was HIV-negative and had not had a recent acute infection or vaccination. This clone was seen a single time. Its target is unknown. With 0 bases clipped from V and 4 bases from J, the junction kept 5 bases outside the gene matches. CDR3 length equals 16 residues. The germline V gene has CDR1 MNHEY and CDR2 SVGAGI. Specimen: naive CD4+ T cells sorted from blood. Subset specified: CD45RA+ positively selected. V gene TRBV6-5 combines with J gene TRBJ2-1; 8 bases match TRBD2. This clonotype was obtained from a man aged 25-45 years in good health. The CDR3 DNA reads TGTGCCAGCAGTTACTCGGGGACTAGGGCATACAATGAGCAGTTCTTC. Protein: CASSYSGTRAYNEQFF.